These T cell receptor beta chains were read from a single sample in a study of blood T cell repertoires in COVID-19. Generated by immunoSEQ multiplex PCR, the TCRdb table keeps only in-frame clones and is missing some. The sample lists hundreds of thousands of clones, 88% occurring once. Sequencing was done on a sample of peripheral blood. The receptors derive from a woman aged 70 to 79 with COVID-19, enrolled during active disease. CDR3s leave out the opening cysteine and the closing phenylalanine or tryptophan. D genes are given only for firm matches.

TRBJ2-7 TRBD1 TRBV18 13 ASSRAGQGVREQY
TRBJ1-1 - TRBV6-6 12 ASSFGPGGTEAF
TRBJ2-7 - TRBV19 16 ASSIRPRTEGFDYEQY
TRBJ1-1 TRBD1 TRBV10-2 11 ASSSQGDTEAF
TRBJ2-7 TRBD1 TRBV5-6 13 ASSLDRGSSYEQY
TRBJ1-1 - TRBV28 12 ASVSGQPNTEAF
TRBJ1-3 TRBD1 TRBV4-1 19 ASSQDPLTGGVGFSGNTIY
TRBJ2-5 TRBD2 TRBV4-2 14 ASSQDRRGRGETQY
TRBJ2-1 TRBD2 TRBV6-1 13 ASSEGPSGGKEQF
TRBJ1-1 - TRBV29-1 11 SVEGGGGTEAF
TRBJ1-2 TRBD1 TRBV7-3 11 ASSEKQGGGYT
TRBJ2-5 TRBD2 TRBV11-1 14 ASSSARGGLQETQY
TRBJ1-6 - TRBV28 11 ASGQGSNSPLH
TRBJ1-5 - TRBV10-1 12 ASTGEYGNQPQH
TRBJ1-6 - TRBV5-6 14 ASSPSTTGTASPLH
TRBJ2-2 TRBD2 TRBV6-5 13 ASSSGGPGTGELF
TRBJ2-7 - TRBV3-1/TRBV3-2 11 ASSQELPREQY
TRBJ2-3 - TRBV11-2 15 ASSQTGWGLITDTQY
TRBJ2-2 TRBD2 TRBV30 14 AGLVGGGVRPGELF
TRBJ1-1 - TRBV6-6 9 ATNTNTEAF
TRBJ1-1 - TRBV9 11 ASSVQLNTEAF
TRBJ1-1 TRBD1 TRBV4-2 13 ASSRAGTGSTEAF
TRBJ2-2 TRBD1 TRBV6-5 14 ASSYKGQGLTGELF